This TCR beta chain is from a study of blood T cell repertoires in COVID-19. This clone was seen a few times. Deletions cut 5 bases from V and 0 bases from J, with 14 bases between. The V gene's germline CDR1 is SGHTA and CDR2 FQGNSA. The CDR3 is 15 amino acids. It was during active infection that Seattle patients were enrolled and then longitudinally followed. Data came from immunoSEQ multiplex PCR; TCRdb stores just in-frame clones and leaves some out. The sample includes some 70,000 clones, 90% seen only once; the top ten take under 0.65%. This chain connects TRBV7-2 to TRBJ2-7; D might be TRBD2 (6 bases). This TCR derives from a man in his forties or fifties with COVID-19, enrolled during active disease. Sequencing was performed on peripheral blood. CDR3 amino acids: CASSPPSANSYEQYF. The CDR3 nucleotides read TGTGCCAGCAGCCCCCCTAGCGCAAACTCCTACGAGCAGTACTTC.